This record looks at one T cell receptor (beta chain) sequence and its context. Methods used by the authors: Reference gene primer amplification gave nucleated cell count estimates. The protocol was immunoSEQ multiplex PCR, while the TCRdb copy is restricted to in-frame clones and leaves out a portion. That table is the source of V, J and clone size, and D and trimming were worked out from the DNA. The sample has 150,000 or so clones, 84% seen once; the top ten hold 13% to 15%. These data are taken from a study of blood T cell repertoires in COVID-19. Background on the study: Samples representing acute and convalescent COVID-19 were sourced from the United States, Italy and Spain. PBMCs, B-cell-depleted T cells, or T cells provided the cDNA or gDNA that made up the material.

This CDR3 is 13 amino acids long. The germline V gene has CDR1 KGHSH and CDR2 LQKENI. Between the trimmed V and J ends, which lost 2 bases and 4 bases, there was a span of 8 bases. The chain is built from TRBV18 and TRBJ1-2, with D unclear. Sequencing was performed on peripheral blood. The receptor's source is a man younger than 35 with active or convalescent COVID-19. CDR3 amino acids: CASSPELLYGYTF. The CDR3 region has the DNA TGTGCCAGCTCACCAGAACTTCTCTATGGCTACACCTTC.